This TCR beta chain was observed in a study of spatial heterogeneity in lung cancer. Overall study results and limits: Intratumoral expanded alpha and beta TCR counts were found to track tumor mutation counts.

The junction had 6 bases not matched to a gene; V was cut back by 5 bases and J by 1 base. The CDR3 runs 16 residues. Germline CDR1 is MNHNY and CDR2 is SVGAGI (reference sequence). TCRdb processed the 5' RACE reads anew with MiXCR; each CDR3 protein has one entry. The table has 1,600 or so distinct CDR3 sequences, 13% seen once. Documented time point: sample taken at primary tumor resection. Note on this clonotype: What it binds is not known.

This TCR was sampled from a male donor with early-stage non-small cell lung cancer. Material: lung tumor tissue, obtained at surgery. The chain has TRBV6-6 and TRBJ2-2; 8 positions match TRBD1. The CDR3 is CASSTGQGLNTGELFF. CDR3 sequence (DNA): TGTGCCAGCAGTACCGGACAGGGACTGAACACCGGGGAGCTGTTTTTT.